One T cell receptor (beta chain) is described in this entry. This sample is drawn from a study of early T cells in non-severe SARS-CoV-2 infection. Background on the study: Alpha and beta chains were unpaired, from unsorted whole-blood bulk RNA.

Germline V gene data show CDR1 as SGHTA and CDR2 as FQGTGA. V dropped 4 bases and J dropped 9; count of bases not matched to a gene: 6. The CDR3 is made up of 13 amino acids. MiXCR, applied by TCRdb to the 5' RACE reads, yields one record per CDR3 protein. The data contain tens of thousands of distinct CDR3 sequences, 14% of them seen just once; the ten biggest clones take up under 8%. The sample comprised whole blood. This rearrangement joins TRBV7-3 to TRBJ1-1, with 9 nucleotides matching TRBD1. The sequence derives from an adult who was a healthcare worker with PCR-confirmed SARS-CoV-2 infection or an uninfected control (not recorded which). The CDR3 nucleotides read TGTGCCAGCAGCTCAGACAGGGGGATGAAAGCTTTCTTT. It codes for CASSSDRGMKAFF.